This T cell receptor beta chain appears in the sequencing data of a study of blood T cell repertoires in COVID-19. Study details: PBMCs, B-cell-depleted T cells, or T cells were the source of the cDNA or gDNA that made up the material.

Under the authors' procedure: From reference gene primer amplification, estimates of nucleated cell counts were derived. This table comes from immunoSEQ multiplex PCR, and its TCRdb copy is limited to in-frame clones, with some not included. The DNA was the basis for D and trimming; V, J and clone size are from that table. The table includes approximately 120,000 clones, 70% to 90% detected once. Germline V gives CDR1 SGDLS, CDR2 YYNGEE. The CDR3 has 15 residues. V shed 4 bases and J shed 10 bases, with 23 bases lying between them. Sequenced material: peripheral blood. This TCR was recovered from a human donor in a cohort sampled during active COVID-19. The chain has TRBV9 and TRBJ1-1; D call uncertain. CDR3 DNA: TGTGCCAGCAGCCCTAGTAGTACCCCCCTCCGGGGAGCTTTCTTT. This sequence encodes CASSPSSTPLRGAFF.